The rows below give T cell receptor beta chains drawn from one sample of a study of T cell responses to AZD1222 COVID-19 vaccine. The data were produced by immunoSEQ multiplex PCR, yet TCRdb's version contains in-frame clones alone and is incomplete. The data show 110,000 to 150,000 clones, more than 90% seen once. The sample consisted of peripheral blood, taken on day 0 of AZD1222 vaccination. These receptors all come from an adult in good health. Both conserved end residues are part of each CDR3. The order of the fields is clone size, J gene, D gene, V gene, CDR3 protein, CDR3 DNA. A D gene is named only where the DNA matches it firmly. Only some rows state a clone size, as once, few, many or a class for expanded clones.

abundance: .; j_gene: TRBJ1-2; d_gene: TRBD1; v_gene: TRBV30; CDR3aa: CAWRHPGGQGGRGYTF; CDR3nt: TGTGCCTGGAGGCACCCAGGGGGGCAGGGAGGGAGAGGCTACACCTTC
abundance: .; j_gene: TRBJ2-3; d_gene: .; v_gene: TRBV28; CDR3aa: CASSLSGTFGSSDTQYF; CDR3nt: TGTGCCAGCAGTTTATCCGGGACGTTCGGTTCCTCAGATACGCAGTATTTT
abundance: once; j_gene: TRBJ1-6; d_gene: .; v_gene: TRBV15; CDR3aa: CATRRDYNSPLHF; CDR3nt: TGTGCCACCAGGAGGGATTATAATTCACCCCTCCACTTT
abundance: .; j_gene: TRBJ1-1; d_gene: TRBD1; v_gene: TRBV6-5; CDR3aa: CASSAIAQGTEAFF; CDR3nt: TGTGCCAGCAGCGCCATAGCACAGGGGACTGAAGCTTTCTTT
abundance: .; j_gene: TRBJ2-1; d_gene: TRBD2; v_gene: TRBV30; CDR3aa: CAWASGRLNEQFF; CDR3nt: TGTGCCTGGGCTAGCGGGAGGCTGAATGAGCAGTTCTTC
abundance: .; j_gene: TRBJ1-2; d_gene: .; v_gene: TRBV27; CDR3aa: CASSWGSRYGYTF; CDR3nt: TGTGCCAGCAGTTGGGGCAGCCGATATGGCTACACCTTC
abundance: .; j_gene: TRBJ1-5; d_gene: .; v_gene: TRBV21-1; CDR3aa: CASSNRVGWSNQPQHF; CDR3nt: TGTGCCAGCAGCAACAGGGTAGGGTGGAGCAATCAGCCCCAGCATTTT
abundance: .; j_gene: TRBJ1-2; d_gene: .; v_gene: TRBV10-3; CDR3aa: CAIHGETVRHGYTF; CDR3nt: TGTGCCATCCACGGGGAAACAGTTAGACATGGCTACACCTTC
abundance: .; j_gene: TRBJ1-1; d_gene: .; v_gene: TRBV7-9; CDR3aa: CASRQVEVTEAFF; CDR3nt: TGTGCCAGCAGGCAAGTTGAAGTCACTGAAGCTTTCTTT
abundance: .; j_gene: TRBJ1-2; d_gene: .; v_gene: TRBV18; CDR3aa: CASSPESYGYTF; CDR3nt: TGTGCCAGCTCACCTGAAAGCTATGGCTACACCTTC
abundance: .; j_gene: TRBJ1-5; d_gene: .; v_gene: TRBV19; CDR3aa: CASSMLNQPQHF; CDR3nt: TGTGCCAGTAGTATGCTCAATCAGCCCCAGCATTTT
abundance: few; j_gene: TRBJ2-5; d_gene: TRBD1; v_gene: TRBV28; CDR3aa: CASSPTGGSIQYF; CDR3nt: TGTGCCAGCAGTCCGACAGGGGGATCGATCCAGTACTTC
abundance: many; j_gene: TRBJ2-7; d_gene: TRBD2; v_gene: TRBV4-2; CDR3aa: CASSQESGSSYEQYF; CDR3nt: TGTGCCAGCAGCCAAGAAAGCGGGAGCTCCTACGAGCAGTACTTC
abundance: .; j_gene: TRBJ2-4; d_gene: TRBD2; v_gene: TRBV30; CDR3aa: CAWSPGLAAKNIQYF; CDR3nt: TGTGCCTGGAGTCCCGGACTAGCAGCCAAAAACATTCAGTACTTC
abundance: .; j_gene: TRBJ2-7; d_gene: .; v_gene: TRBV4-2; CDR3aa: CASSPTYQGTEYEQYF; CDR3nt: TGTGCCAGCAGTCCGACATATCAGGGGACGGAGTACGAGCAGTACTTC
abundance: .; j_gene: TRBJ1-2; d_gene: .; v_gene: TRBV4-1; CDR3aa: CASSQAGSYGYTF; CDR3nt: TGCGCCAGCAGCCAAGCCGGGTCCTATGGCTACACCTTC
abundance: .; j_gene: TRBJ2-1; d_gene: .; v_gene: TRBV28; CDR3aa: CASSLPPLEGNRIF; CDR3nt: TGTGCCAGCAGTTTGCCGCCTCTAGAGGGTAATAGAATCTTC
abundance: .; j_gene: TRBJ2-5; d_gene: .; v_gene: TRBV30; CDR3aa: CAWSLGRTIVKAQYF; CDR3nt: TGTGCCTGGAGTCTTGGGAGGACTATCGTGAAGGCCCAGTACTTC
abundance: .; j_gene: TRBJ2-6; d_gene: .; v_gene: TRBV19; CDR3aa: CASSLRGGLVANVLTF; CDR3nt: TGTGCCAGTAGTCTCAGGGGGGGTCTAGTAGCCAACGTCCTGACTTTC
abundance: once; j_gene: TRBJ1-4; d_gene: .; v_gene: TRBV10-3; CDR3aa: CAISESGVGEKLFF; CDR3nt: TGTGCCATCAGTGAGTCAGGGGTAGGGGAAAAACTGTTTTTT
abundance: .; j_gene: TRBJ2-3; d_gene: .; v_gene: TRBV28; CDR3aa: CASSPPGTRADTQYF; CDR3nt: TGTGCCAGCAGTCCTCCCGGGACTCGGGCAGATACGCAGTATTTT
abundance: .; j_gene: TRBJ2-3; d_gene: .; v_gene: TRBV12-5; CDR3aa: CASGLRTALGQTDTQYF; CDR3nt: TGTGCTAGTGGTTTGCGGACGGCACTAGGTCAGACAGATACGCAGTATTTT
abundance: .; j_gene: TRBJ1-4; d_gene: .; v_gene: TRBV7-2; CDR3aa: CASSRGVGKGEKLFF; CDR3nt: TGTGCCAGCAGTCGAGGAGTAGGGAAGGGTGAAAAACTGTTTTTT
abundance: .; j_gene: TRBJ1-1; d_gene: .; v_gene: TRBV15; CDR3aa: CATSRERALGAFF; CDR3nt: TGTGCCACCAGCAGAGAAAGGGCCCTTGGAGCTTTCTTT
abundance: .; j_gene: TRBJ1-3; d_gene: .; v_gene: TRBV7-9; CDR3aa: CASSGAGNTIYF; CDR3nt: TGTGCCAGCAGCGGGGCGGGAAACACCATATATTTT
abundance: .; j_gene: TRBJ2-7; d_gene: TRBD2; v_gene: TRBV10-3; CDR3aa: CAISEQGLAASYEQYF; CDR3nt: TGTGCCATCAGTGAACAAGGACTAGCGGCCTCCTACGAGCAGTACTTC
abundance: .; j_gene: TRBJ2-7; d_gene: TRBD1; v_gene: TRBV5-4; CDR3aa: CASSLDGTGTHEQYF; CDR3nt: TGTGCCAGCAGCTTGGACGGGACAGGGACCCACGAGCAGTACTTC
abundance: .; j_gene: TRBJ2-1; d_gene: .; v_gene: TRBV21-1; CDR3aa: CASSRGRAGNEQFF; CDR3nt: TGTGCCAGCAGCAGAGGGAGGGCCGGGAATGAGCAGTTCTTC
abundance: .; j_gene: TRBJ1-6; d_gene: .; v_gene: TRBV18; CDR3aa: CASSPEAQGWNSPLHF; CDR3nt: TGTGCCAGCTCACCCGAGGCCCAGGGTTGGAATTCACCCCTCCACTTT
abundance: .; j_gene: TRBJ2-5; d_gene: .; v_gene: TRBV15; CDR3aa: CATSRGRVQETQYF; CDR3nt: TGTGCCACCAGCAGGGGCCGGGTCCAAGAGACCCAGTACTTC
abundance: .; j_gene: TRBJ2-1; d_gene: .; v_gene: TRBV28; CDR3aa: CASSLPPMAYNEQFF; CDR3nt: TGTGCCAGCAGTTTACCCCCTATGGCCTACAATGAGCAGTTCTTC
abundance: .; j_gene: TRBJ2-7; d_gene: .; v_gene: TRBV11-2; CDR3aa: CASSLGLEQYF; CDR3nt: TGTGCCAGCAGCTTGGGGCTCGAGCAGTACTTC